This record concerns one T cell receptor beta chain sequence. Trimming took off 5 bases at V and 5 bases at J, with 24 bases between the two ends. This CDR3 region has 17 residues. CDR1 is SGHAT and CDR2 is FQNNGV in the germline V gene. The sample comes from a study of control samples from healthy donors and cancer patients. Generated by immunoSEQ multiplex PCR, the TCRdb table keeps only in-frame clones and is missing some. Here the sample spans around 190,000 clones, approximately 90% being singletons. The TCR was taken from a man aged 25 to 40 in good health. The chain combines TRBV11-2 with TRBJ2-5, with a possible D match to TRBD2 (7 bases). Sequencing was done on a sample of blood. The CDR3 region is CASSQEWAGAPKETQYF. CDR3 nucleotides: TGTGCCAGCAGCCAAGAGTGGGCGGGGGCCCCCAAGGAGACCCAGTACTTC.